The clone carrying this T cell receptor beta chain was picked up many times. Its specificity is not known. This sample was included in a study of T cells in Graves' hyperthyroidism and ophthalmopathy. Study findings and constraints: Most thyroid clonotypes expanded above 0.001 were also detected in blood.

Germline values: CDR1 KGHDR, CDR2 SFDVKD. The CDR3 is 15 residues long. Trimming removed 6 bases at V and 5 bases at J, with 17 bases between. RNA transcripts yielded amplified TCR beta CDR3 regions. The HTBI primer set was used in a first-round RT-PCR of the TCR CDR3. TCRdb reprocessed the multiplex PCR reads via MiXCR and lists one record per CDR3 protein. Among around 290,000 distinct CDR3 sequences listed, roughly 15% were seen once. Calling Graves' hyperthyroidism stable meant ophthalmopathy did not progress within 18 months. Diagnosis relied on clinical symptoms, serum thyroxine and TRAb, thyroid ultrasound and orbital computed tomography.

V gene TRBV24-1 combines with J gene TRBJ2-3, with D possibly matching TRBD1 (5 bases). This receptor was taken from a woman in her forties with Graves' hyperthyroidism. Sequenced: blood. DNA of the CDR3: TGTGCCACCAGTCCAGTCGCAGGGCTGGGAGATACGCAGTATTTT. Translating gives CATSPVAGLGDTQYF.